This T cell receptor (beta chain) was observed in a study of shared clonotypes between healthy human individuals (TCRdb year 2020). About the investigation overall: A few men and two women, aged 18 to 49 years, made up the cohort. Per donor, leukapheresis produced somewhere between about 0.9 and 9.5 billion PBMCs. Per donor, three plates each were used for CD4 naive and CD4 memory, two for CD8 naive, and one for CD8 memory. To increase sequencing depth and limit assay-specific biases, TCR repertoire library preparation and sequencing were carried out by different laboratories using diverse techniques. To estimate repertoire size and how much clonotypes are shared between individuals, the study performed deep sequencing of blood TCR repertoires from roughly five healthy adults.

The germline V gene specifies MDHEN as CDR1 and SYDVKM as CDR2. V loses 8 bases of germline sequence and J loses 0 bases, and the interval between the two ends is 16 bases. The CDR3, from cysteine to phenylalanine, totals 16 residues. CDR3 DNA is the only sequence kept; it has 48 bases, read in frame from the first base. For this clone: No cognate antigen has been identified for it. Qualities for individual bases were not recorded, and no much larger clone is one base off.

The donors were healthy, HIV-negative adults who had no recently reported acute infections or vaccinations. Only Caucasian adults living in Nashville, Tennessee, USA were represented among the donors. CD4+ T cells were enriched through magnetic negative selection, after which naive cells were positively selected on CD45RA and the remaining negative fraction served as the memory subset. Blood was collected by leukapheresis, and PBMCs were isolated by Ficoll-Histopaque density gradient centrifugation and then cryopreserved in liquid nitrogen vapor phase. Analytical flow cytometry was used to check the purity and quantity of every magnetically sorted T cell population. Genomic DNA was isolated from every sorted fraction and measured by UV absorbance on a Nanodrop 2000c. Using the deep immunoSEQ assay, TCR CDR3 regions were amplified from genomic DNA by multiplex PCR. For each cell subset, the extracted genomic DNA was distributed evenly across all wells of several immunoSEQ 96-well plates, and each plate served as one replicate. Each replicate PCR for sorted subsets received around 0.2 ug genomic DNA, equal to roughly 29,000 T cell genomes. Purified libraries were quantified with a Qubit 3.0 fluorometer, sized on a Bioanalyzer 2100, and re-quantified with the KAPA Library Quantification kit. A separate single-read 150-cycle Illumina NextSeq 550 flow cell was used to sequence each immunoSEQ 96-well plate. In the original analysis: Because the immunoSEQ output included only junctional sequences and no quality scores, the filtering could not be the same as the filtering used for full-length reads. To assign V/J genes and CDR3, sequences were annotated against IMGT germline references using PyIR, a Python wrapper for IgBLAST v1.9. Reads were removed for weak V/J assignments (E-value above 1e-6), missing CDR3, stop codons, out-of-frame junctions, or ambiguous translated residues. V3J clonotypes were defined as sequences sharing an identical inferred V gene, J gene, and CDR3 amino acid sequence. To compute the percentage overlap between repertoires, the number of shared unique clonotypes was divided by the size of the smaller repertoire. Repertoire richness was assessed with RTK rarefaction, the Chao1 estimator, and Recon v2.1 estimates of unobserved clonotypes. OLGA was used to compute generation probabilities for all TCRbeta clonotypes that the gDNA method yielded from four donors. The table was pulled from immuneACCESS by TCRdb, which kept in-frame rearrangements only. Such tables lose some clones; where checked, under half of the loss comes from unresolved V genes, and the rest has no known cause. V and J calls and clone size are as listed in that table; D and trimming were resolved from the DNA. The sample yields 2 million to 2.5 million clones; about 92% were counted once. The ten top clones hold 0.35% to 0.5% of the sample.

On the study overall, not on this receptor specifically: Clonotypes shared by all four sorted-subset donors showed higher generation probabilities than non-shared clonotypes. Rarefaction of sorted-subset datasets indicated incomplete sequencing despite the large sequencing depth. The genetic and exposure-history diversity represented was limited by the small number of donors. Sampling was limited to blood, and TCR repertoires in tissue likely differ from TCR repertoires in blood. Naive subsets generally had larger estimated clonotype richness than memory subsets. Pairwise subsampling indicated that sequencing depth was expected to affect the degree of clonotype sharing among donors. About 5% of naive CD4, around 4% of naive CD8, about 2.4% of memory CD4, and approximately 0.4% of memory CD8 clonotypes were shared across several donors.

The chain is made from TRBV28 and TRBJ1-4; 5 matching bases give a weak D call of TRBD1. What was sequenced was naive CD4+ T cells from PBMCs. This sample's cell subset or site label indicates: CD45RA+ positively selected. The source is a young man in good health. Some clones in this sample may be carry-over from other donors' samples. The CDR3 protein sequence reads: CASYDSTDATNEKLFF. The nucleotide sequence reads as follows: TGTGCCAGCTATGACAGCACCGATGCAACTAATGAAAAACTGTTTTTT.